The 14 T cell receptor beta chains reported below all come from one sample, sequenced in a study of cytomegalovirus exposure and HLA in healthy donors. Amplification used 60 Vbeta primers and 13 Jbeta primers. Sequencing was performed with immunoSEQ multiplex PCR; in TCRdb, only in-frame clones are kept and a portion is missing. Among about 210,000 clones, around 83% were seen once, and the ten largest hold approximately 1.8%. Sequenced material: PBMCs. These receptors were taken from a man aged 35 to 55 in good health and CMV-seropositive.

The chain uses TRBV6-6 and TRBJ2-1; 7 positions agree with TRBD2. Looked up from germline, CDR1 is MNHNY and CDR2 is SVGAGI (reference sequence). The CDR3 runs 13 residues. The V and J ends lost 7 bases and 8 bases, in that order; junction bases with no gene match: 8. The CDR3: CASTTTSFDEQFF. For the CDR3, the DNA is TGTGCCAGCACCACGACTAGCTTCGATGAGCAGTTCTTC.

This chain's CDR3 is CASSLVGAQTTGGYEQYF. The CDR3 DNA follows: TGTGCCAGCAGTTTGGTAGGGGCGCAGACAACCGGTGGCTACGAGCAGTACTTC. This chain links TRBV28 with TRBJ2-7, with TRBD1 as a possible D gene (5 bases). The CDR3 totals 18 residues. From germline, CDR1 is MDHEN and CDR2 SYDVKM. V dropped 3 bases and J dropped 3 bases, with 24 bases sitting between them.

The chain is built from TRBV18 and TRBJ2-3, with a weak D call TRBD2 (5 bases). Trimming left V 1 base short and J 5 bases short, with 7 bases between. The length of the CDR3 is 13 residues. Per germline, CDR1 KGHSH and CDR2 LQKENI. The CDR3: CASSPRAEDTQYF. As DNA, the CDR3 is TGTGCCAGCTCACCACGAGCGGAAGATACGCAGTATTTT.

The chain links TRBV18 to TRBJ1-5, with D possibly TRBD1 on 5 matching bases. The CDR3 sequence is 15 residues long. With 2 bases removed from V and 5 bases from J, the gap between germline ends came to 13 bases. Per the germline V gene, CDR1 is KGHSH and CDR2 is LQKENI. CDR3 in amino acids: CASSPGAKRDQPQHF. CDR3 bases: TGTGCCAGCTCACCAGGGGCAAAACGGGATCAGCCCCAGCATTTT.

V gene TRBV7-9 combines with J gene TRBJ2-7; 7 nucleotides line up with TRBD2. Trimming took 3 bases from V and 0 from J; bases not matched to a gene: 2. The CDR3 has 14 residues. The germline V gene has CDR1 SEHNR and CDR2 FQNEAQ (reference sequence). The CDR3 loop is CASSLGGGSYEQYF. CDR3 sequence (DNA): TGTGCCAGCAGCTTGGGGGGGGGCTCCTACGAGCAGTACTTC.

The V call is TRBV7-7, the J call TRBJ2-4; 9 bases map to TRBD2. V was clipped by 0 bases and J by 2 bases; unmatched bases: 14. The germline CDR1 and CDR2 sequences are SSHAT and FNYEAQ (reference sequence). This CDR3 comprises 20 residues. In nucleotides, the CDR3 is TGTGCCAGCAGCTTAGCAACAAAGGCGGGAGGGTTGGCGCCCAAAAACATTCAGTACTTC. It is translated as CASSLATKAGGLAPKNIQYF.

The chain joins TRBV27 to TRBJ1-1, with D uncertain. V was cut by 0 bases and J by 1 base, with 6 bases left in between. The CDR3 consists of 14 residues. The germline gives CDR1 MNHEY, CDR2 SMNVEV (reference sequence). In nucleotides, the CDR3 is TGTGCCAGCAGTTTATCTGGCTCGAACACTGAAGCTTTCTTT. Encoded protein: CASSLSGSNTEAFF.

This sequence joins TRBV5-6 and TRBJ2-1; no reliable D call. The V gene lost 0 bases and the J gene lost 6 bases, with 7 bases spanning the gap. Germline-derived CDR1 and CDR2 are SGHDT and YYEEEE. CDR3 size: 13 residues. In nucleotides, the CDR3 is TGTGCCAGCAGCTTGGGAGGAGTCAATGAGCAGTTCTTC. This sequence encodes CASSLGGVNEQFF.

Only one count was recorded for this clone. The chain combines TRBV5-1 with TRBJ1-1; TRBD1 agrees at 8 bases. The CDR3 has 16 residues. V was clipped by 4 bases and J by 0 bases; unmatched bases: 8. Germline V lookup: CDR1 SGHRS, CDR2 YFSETQ. The CDR3 spells CASSPRTGTLNTEAFF. In DNA, the CDR3 is TGCGCCAGCAGCCCACGGACAGGGACCTTGAACACTGAAGCTTTCTTT. The full variable domain, its missing parts supplied by reference TRBV5-1 and TRBJ1-1, is KAGVTQTPRYLIKTRGQQVTLSCSPISGHRSVSWYQQTPGQGLQFLFEYFSETQRNKGNFPGRFSGRQFSNSRSEMNVSTLELGDSALYLCASSPRTGTLNTEAFFGQGTRLTVV.

CDR3 in DNA: TGTGCCAGCAAAGGGACTAGCGAAACCTACAATGAGCAGTTCTTC. Amino acids: CASKGTSETYNEQFF. This rearrangement joins TRBV7-2 to TRBJ2-1; TRBD2 aligns across 10 bases. This CDR3 has 15 amino acids. The ends lost 7 bases at V and 2 bases at J; junction bases unmatched: 5. The V gene's germline CDR1 is SGHTA and CDR2 FQGNSA.

The chain is built from TRBV29-1 and TRBJ1-1; no clear D. In germline, CDR1 is SQVTM, CDR2 ANQGSEA. The CDR3 totals 14 residues. Trimming took off 4 bases at V and 4 bases at J, with 16 bases between the two ends. The DNA of the CDR3 is TGCAGCGTTGCGGCTCTCCCTCCAGGCACTGAAGCTTTCTTT. Its translation: CSVAALPPGTEAFF.

The chain has TRBV28 and TRBJ2-1; TRBD2 agrees at 9 bases. Trimming cost V 6 bases and J 0 bases; bases outside gene matches: 12. CDR1 is MDHEN and CDR2 is SYDVKM in the germline V gene. CDR3 length: 18 residues. The CDR3 protein is CASRRGAGGQSSYNEQFF. DNA for the CDR3: TGTGCCAGCAGGAGGGGAGCGGGAGGTCAAAGCTCCTACAATGAGCAGTTCTTC.

This chain uses TRBV28 with TRBJ1-5; unclear D gene. The CDR3 is 13 amino acids. The ends were cut back, 6 bases at V and 5 bases at J, with 11 bases in the middle. Germline CDR1 reads MDHEN; CDR2 reads SYDVKM. DNA for the CDR3: TGTGCCAGCAGCTTACCGGGTTATCAGCCCCAGCATTTT. This translates into CASSLPGYQPQHF. The whole variable domain, remainder taken from reference TRBV28 and TRBJ1-5, is DVKVTQSSRYLVKRTGEKVFLECVQDMDHENMFWYRQDPGLGLRLIYFSYDVKMKEKGDIPEGYSVSREKKERFSLILESASTNQTSMYLCASSLPGYQPQHFGDGTRLSIL.

This chain links TRBV27 with TRBJ1-6; D might be TRBD1 (6 bases). The V end was cut by 3 bases, the J end by 7 bases, with 13 bases between. The CDR3 length is 15 residues. The germline V gene has CDR1 MNHEY and CDR2 SMNVEV (reference sequence). CDR3 sequence (DNA): TGTGCCAGCAGTTTGGGGGCGGCAATGAATTCACCCCTCCACTTT. Translated, it gives CASSLGAAMNSPLHF.